This TCR beta chain comes out of a study of naive and memory T cell subsets (dated by TCRdb to 2015 to 2018). Describing the broader study: An open-source, UMI-based TCR alpha and beta sequencing pipeline was applied to sorted naive and memory peripheral blood T cell subsets. The functional CMV T cell responses agreed completely with IgG serology results. RNA was DNase-treated and reverse transcribed with TCR constant-region primers, mostly using SuperScript III. Results and caveats for the whole study, not just this receptor: RNA-based TCR counts may be influenced by expression changes linked to T cell activation and differentiation. Following error correction, more than 95% of naive TCR sequences occurred only once, which made naive abundance distributions much steeper than those of memory subsets. The repertoire findings for the naive and memory subsets could not be validated against a ground truth because none was available. A clonotype was defined as a single alpha or beta chain sequence rather than as a paired alpha/beta receptor. TCR abundance followed a power law whose exponent differed between naive and memory subsets but was consistent across the three individuals. In both CD4 and CD8 cells, the Gini index increased while Shannon and inverse Simpson diversity decreased from naive through CM, EM and EMRA. A few larger clonotypes were found in naive repertoires, especially CD8, and these larger clonotypes were possibly memory cells re-expressing CD45RA.

Based on the germline V gene (reference sequence), the CDR1 and CDR2 sequences are SSHAT and FNYEAQ. The CDR3, cysteine through phenylalanine, is 13 amino acids long. Only the CDR3 part of the read is kept: 39 bases, read in frame from the first base. This clonotype was seen ten or more times. The specificity of this receptor is unknown. At one end, the junction sequence differs from germline, possibly due to a read error. Libraries were built with UMI-ligation and nested PCR. An equimolar mix of two oligonucleotides covering both TRBC1 and TRBC2 was used as the beta constant-region primer. Four rounds of PCR, combining the SP2 primer with nested alpha and beta constant-region primers, were used to amplify the ligated cDNA. A single-stranded oligonucleotide bearing the SP2 primer plus a 12-nucleotide UMI was ligated onto the 3' end of the cDNA by T4 RNA ligase 1. The ligation reaction was kept at 16 degrees C for about 18-24 hours. To avoid over-amplification, PCR2 was usually performed as a SYBR Green qPCR and halted once a predetermined threshold was reached. Agencourt AMPure XP magnetic beads were used for all purifications after the first. Library amounts were measured by Qubit and library quality was assessed on a TapeStation, where the main peak was expected at around 650 bp. Sequencing of the pooled libraries was done on an Illumina MiSeq using v2 2x251 paired-end kits, which typically yielded roughly 0.9-2.2 million reads per sample. Each sample's library went into the pool at roughly 4 nM, and roughly 5-8% PhiX was added to help with cluster recognition. As for the authors' bioinformatics: Using tag matching that tolerated one base-pair mismatch, Decombinator assigned V and J genes to FASTQ reads that had been processed by Demultiplexor. By using UMIs, Collapsinator corrected both sequencing errors and the frequency errors caused by PCR heterogeneity. TCRs were translated and CDR3s were extracted from the conserved cysteine to the FGXG phenylalanine by CDR3Translator, with non-productive sequences being flagged. Repertoires were subsampled to equal numbers of UMI-defined TCRs before Gini, Shannon entropy and inverse Simpson indices were calculated. Within the linear range, a power law was fitted to clonotype abundance distributions using maximum likelihood. Similar UMI counts, unique TCR numbers and clonal distributions were obtained with the pipeline and with MIGEC on one naive CD8 sample. In one analysis, naive TCRs also found in any memory subset of the same donor were removed from the naive repertoire. The repertoires were searched for around 7,000 CMV-associated CDR3 sequences that had been compiled from VDJdb and a published dataset. The raw public reads went through TCRdb reprocessing: fastp at Q25, MiXCR clone calling, in-frame beta chains kept. For every CDR3 protein sequence, its rows merge into one entry that carries the most common genes and DNA. The V and J calls shown here were made by TCRdb, not taken from the authors' results. Recorded for this sample are roughly 100,000 distinct CDR3 sequences; approximately 11% of them occurred a single time. The ten most abundant clones make up 0.13% of the sample.

From the second PCR step onward, the TCR alpha chain libraries and the TCR beta chain libraries were amplified separately. To determine each donor's CMV status, fresh PBMCs were stimulated overnight with CMV viral lysate, and IFNgamma production from CD4+ T cells was then assessed. CD4 T cells were positively selected using Miltenyi beads, after which CD8 T cells were positively selected from the CD4-negative fraction. Cells were stained for CD3, CD4, CD8, CD45RA, CD27 and a live/dead dye and were sorted on a BD Aria II into four subsets based on CD45RA and CD27. A few healthy volunteers provided blood, and the blood of each volunteer was split into CD4 and CD8 T cells and then into four differentiation subsets. About 0.11 L of peripheral blood was taken from each donor, and PBMC were separated by density-gradient centrifugation on Ficoll-Paque PLUS. Sorted cells were lysed in RLT buffer, and RNA was extracted with a Qiagen RNeasy kit and stored at -80°C.

The receptor was isolated from a human donor in good health. The chain is encoded by TRBV7-7 joined to TRBJ2-7; confidence is insufficient to name the D gene. The sequenced sample consisted of naive CD4+ T cells from blood. In the paper's terms, the cell subset or site label means: naive T cells, CD45RA high CD27+. In nucleotide form, the sequence is TGTGCTAGCAGCCCTCGACCGGACTACGAGCAGTACTTC. Its translation reads: CASSPRPDYEQYF.